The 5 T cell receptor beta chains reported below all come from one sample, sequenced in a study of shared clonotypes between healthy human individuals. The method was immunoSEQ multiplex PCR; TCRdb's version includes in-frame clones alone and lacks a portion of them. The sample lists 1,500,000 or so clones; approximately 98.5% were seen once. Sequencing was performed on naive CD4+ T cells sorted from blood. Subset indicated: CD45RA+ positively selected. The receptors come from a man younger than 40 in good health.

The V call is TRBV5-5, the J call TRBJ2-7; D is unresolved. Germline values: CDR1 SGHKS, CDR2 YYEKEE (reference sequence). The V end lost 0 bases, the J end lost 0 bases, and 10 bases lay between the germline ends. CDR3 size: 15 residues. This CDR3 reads CASSLGGESSYEQYF. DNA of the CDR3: TGTGCCAGCAGCTTGGGGGGTGAAAGCTCCTACGAGCAGTACTTC.

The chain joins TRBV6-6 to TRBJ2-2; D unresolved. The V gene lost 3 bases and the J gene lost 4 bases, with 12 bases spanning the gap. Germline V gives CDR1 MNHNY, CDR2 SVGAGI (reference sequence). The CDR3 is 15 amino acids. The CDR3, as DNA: TGTGCCAGCAGTTATAACGCCCCGGGCACCGGGGAGCTGTTTTTT. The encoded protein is CASSYNAPGTGELFF.

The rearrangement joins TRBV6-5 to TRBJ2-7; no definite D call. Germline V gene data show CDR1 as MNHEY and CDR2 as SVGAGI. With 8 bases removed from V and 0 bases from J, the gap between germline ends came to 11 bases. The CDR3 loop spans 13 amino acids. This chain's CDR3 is CASFGPSSYEQYF. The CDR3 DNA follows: TGTGCCAGCTTCGGGCCGAGCTCCTACGAGCAGTACTTC.

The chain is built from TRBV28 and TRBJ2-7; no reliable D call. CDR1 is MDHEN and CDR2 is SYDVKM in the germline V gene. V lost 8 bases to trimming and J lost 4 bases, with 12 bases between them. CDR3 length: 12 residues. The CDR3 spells CASAGPLYEQYF. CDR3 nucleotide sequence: TGTGCCAGCGCCGGACCCCTTTACGAGCAGTACTTC.

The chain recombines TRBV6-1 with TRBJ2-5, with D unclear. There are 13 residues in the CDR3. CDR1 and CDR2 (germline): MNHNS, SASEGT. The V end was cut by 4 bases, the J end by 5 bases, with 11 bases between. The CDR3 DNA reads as TGTGCCAGCAGTGCGTGGGTCCGGGAGACCCAGTACTTC. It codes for CASSAWVRETQYF.